What follows is one T cell receptor beta chain and its context. Its antigen is as yet unknown. A much larger clone differs from this one at a single base, so this may be a read error. The data were taken from a study of T-cell reconstitution after alpha-beta-depleted transplantation in children. Study-wide results and caveats: Several hundred expanded graft clones reportedly were the source of alpha-beta T cells about two months after transplant. High day-60 TCRbeta diversity in some patients came from surviving recipient T cells and thymic progenitors. At one year after transplant, newly produced T cells mostly accounted for T-cell counts and diversity.

The CDR3 is made up of 13 amino acids. Looked up from germline, CDR1 is MNHEY and CDR2 is SMNVEV (reference sequence). Researchers prepared the TCRbeta library using unique molecular identifiers, the study reports. A single record per CDR3 protein comes from TCRdb applying MiXCR to the PCR reads. There are fewer than 700,000 distinct CDR3 sequences in the sample; 10% to 15% occur only once, and around 2.2% lies in the top ten. Source: PBMCs, mostly from graft donor cells, taken 360 days after TCRalphabeta/CD19-depleted stem cell transplant. The origin of this receptor is a male patient younger than 18 who had a stem cell transplant for acute myeloid leukemia, so the T cells may come from the graft donor. The V gene is TRBV27, the J gene TRBJ2-4; D perhaps matches TRBD2 (6 bases). CDR3 DNA sequence: TGTGCCAGCAGCCTCCCGGGAGCGCACATTCTGTACTTC. It yields the protein CASSLPGAHILYF.